A single sample gave rise to the 22 T cell receptor beta chains below, sequenced in a study of shared clonotypes between healthy human individuals. Only in-frame clones appear in the TCRdb table, and some are missing; sequencing was by immunoSEQ multiplex PCR. The sample comprises over 2 million clones, 90% to 95% of which are singletons, and 0.1% to 0.15% rests with the top ten. The specimen was naive CD4+ T cells sorted from blood. Subset described: CD45RA+ positively selected. The receptor source for this set is a man younger than 30 in good health.

V and J are TRBV2 and TRBJ2-3, with no clear D. The CDR3 contains 14 residues. V was cut by 6 bases and J by 3 bases, with 13 bases left in between. Germline V gene data show CDR1 as SNHLY and CDR2 as FYNNEI. CDR3 DNA sequence: TGTGCCAGCAGAACGGCGCTCGGGACAGATACGCAGTATTTT. Translating gives CASRTALGTDTQYF.

The chain couples TRBV6-6 to TRBJ2-7; TRBD2 matches at 7 bases. V gave up 6 bases and J gave up 4 bases; unmatched junction bases: 12. The CDR3 runs 15 residues. Germline-derived CDR1 and CDR2 are MNHNY and SVGAGI (reference sequence). DNA for the CDR3: TGTGCCAGCAGCCTGCGGGAGCTCAGGACTTACGAGCAGTACTTC. This translates into CASSLRELRTYEQYF.

This clone has only one observation. The chain has TRBV30 and TRBJ2-7; TRBD1 matches at 9 bases. The length of the CDR3 is 15 residues. The junction had 6 bases not matched to a gene; V was cut back by 2 bases and J by 1 base. Germline V gives CDR1 GTSNPN, CDR2 SVGIG (reference sequence). The CDR3 here is CAWSLQGAGSYEQYF. CDR3 sequence (DNA): TGTGCCTGGAGTCTACAGGGGGCAGGGTCCTACGAGCAGTACTTC.

V usage is TRBV25-1 and J usage is TRBJ2-2; D may be TRBD2 (5 bases). Germline V CDR1 and CDR2: MGHDK, SYGVNS. CDR3 length: 14 residues. The germline V and J ends were trimmed by 5 bases and 5 bases, with 12 bases remaining between them. DNA of the CDR3: TGTGCCAGCAGTTCACCCACGGGGACCGGGGAGCTGTTTTTT. This encodes CASSSPTGTGELFF.

The chain employs TRBV7-6 and TRBJ2-7; the D gene could be TRBD1 or TRBD2 (6 bases each). Trimming shortened V by 1 base and J by 4 bases, and 14 bases separated the two germline ends. The CDR3 is made up of 15 amino acids. The germline V gene has CDR1 SGHVS and CDR2 FNYEAQ. The CDR3, as DNA: TGTGCCAGCAGCTTAGAGATAGGGGGGCAATACGAGCAGTACTTC. Translating it yields CASSLEIGGQYEQYF.

This chain links TRBV18 with TRBJ2-5; 10 nucleotides line up with TRBD2. Germline values: CDR1 KGHSH, CDR2 LQKENI. V was clipped by 2 bases and J by 2 bases; unmatched bases: 8. The CDR3 runs 17 residues. The CDR3 region is CASSPRVGLAAQETQYF. The DNA for the CDR3 is TGTGCCAGCTCACCAAGAGTTGGACTAGCGGCACAAGAGACCCAGTACTTC.

This chain uses TRBV2 with TRBJ2-2; 8 nucleotides line up with TRBD1. The ends lost 8 bases at V and 3 bases at J; junction bases unmatched: 5. The CDR3 contains 14 residues. Germline V CDR1 and CDR2: SNHLY, FYNNEI. The CDR3: CASQGQGDTGELFF. DNA of the CDR3: TGTGCCAGCCAAGGACAGGGTGACACCGGGGAGCTGTTTTTT.

The CDR3 loop reads CAWSAQGGARETQYF. CDR3 DNA: TGTGCCTGGAGTGCTCAAGGGGGGGCGCGGGAGACCCAGTACTTC. The genes are TRBV30 and TRBJ2-5, with TRBD2 as a possible D gene (7 bases). The CDR3 has 15 amino acids. CDR1 and CDR2 (germline): GTSNPN, SVGIG (reference sequence). Trimming took 1 base from V and 5 from J, leaving 17 bases between them.

Turning to this clone: The same CDR3 is also encoded by other DNA sequences in this sample. This chain joins TRBV28 and TRBJ2-7; 10 nucleotides align to TRBD2. The germline V gene encodes CDR1 MDHEN and CDR2 SYDVKM. The J segment lost 0 bases and the V segment lost 6 bases, leaving 5 bases of the junction unmatched. The CDR3 totals 15 residues. CDR3 region: CASRLAGGSSYEQYF. CDR3 nucleotides: TGTGCCAGCAGGTTAGCGGGGGGCAGCTCCTACGAGCAGTACTTC. Full variable domain (missing parts from reference TRBV28 and TRBJ2-7): DVKVTQSSRYLVKRTGEKVFLECVQDMDHENMFWYRQDPGLGLRLIYFSYDVKMKEKGDIPEGYSVSREKKERFSLILESASTNQTSMYLCASRLAGGSSYEQYFGPGTRLTVT.

This clone showed up just once. The chain uses TRBV29-1 and TRBJ2-3; D call uncertain. Trimming left V 3 bases short and J 0 bases short, with 7 bases between. CDR1 and CDR2 from the germline V gene are SQVTM and ANQGSEA. The CDR3 has 13 residues. The CDR3 loop is CSVEYKSTDTQYF. In nucleotides, the CDR3 is TGCAGCGTTGAGTACAAAAGCACAGATACGCAGTATTTT.

This chain joins TRBV6-6 and TRBJ2-7; perhaps TRBD2 as D (7 bases). Germline values: CDR1 MNHNY, CDR2 SVGAGI (reference sequence). V lost 5 bases and J lost 3, with 20 bases in between. The CDR3 sequence is 16 residues long. In DNA form, the CDR3 reads TGTGCCAGCAGTAAAAGGGGGGAGGGTGAGGGCTACGAGCAGTACTTC. Amino acids: CASSKRGEGEGYEQYF.

This clone was recorded only once. V gene TRBV10-3 combines with J gene TRBJ1-4; unclear D gene. V was shortened by 2 bases and J by 6 bases, with 10 bases between the two germline ends. The CDR3 sequence is 14 residues long. Germline assignment: CDR1 ENHRY and CDR2 SYGVKD. CDR3 residues: CAISEGGVDEKLFF. CDR3 DNA sequence: TGTGCCATCAGTGAGGGCGGGGTTGATGAAAAACTGTTTTTT.

This clone was seen a single time. The chain has TRBV5-1 and TRBJ2-3; 7 bases line up with TRBD1. The CDR3 runs 15 residues. Trimming took 2 bases from V and 0 from J; bases not matched to a gene: 3. Germline lookup yields CDR1 SGHRS and CDR2 YFSETQ. CDR3 protein: CASSFEQGSTDTQYF. CDR3 in DNA: TGCGCCAGCAGCTTTGAACAGGGGAGCACAGATACGCAGTATTTT.

This clone turned up a few times. The rearrangement links TRBV2 to TRBJ1-4; 8 nucleotides line up with TRBD1. V trimming: 7 bases; J trimming: 8 bases; junction bases outside the gene matches: 6. CDR1 and CDR2 from the germline V gene are SNHLY and FYNNEI. This CDR3 has 13 residues. The CDR3 bases are TGTGCCAGCAATGGACAGGGAAGGGAAAAACTGTTTTTT. It translates to CASNGQGREKLFF.

With regard to this clone: Other nucleotide sequences from this sample produce the same CDR3. The chain uses TRBV9 and TRBJ1-4, with 8 bases aligning to TRBD1. The CDR3 is 16 residues long. The germline CDR1 and CDR2 sequences are SGDLS and YYNGEE. Trimming removed 0 bases from V and 5 bases from J; junction bases left unmatched: 6. The CDR3 sequence: CASSVDMRQGNEKLFF. The CDR3 coding sequence is TGTGCCAGCAGCGTAGATATGCGACAGGGGAATGAAAAACTGTTTTTT.

The chain uses TRBV27 and TRBJ1-1, with a tentative D call TRBD1 (5 bases). Germline V CDR1 and CDR2: MNHEY, SMNVEV (reference sequence). The CDR3 covers 13 residues. V lost 6 bases to trimming and J lost 3 bases, with 11 bases between them. The CDR3 is CASRFAGYTEAFF. In nucleotides, the CDR3 is TGTGCCAGCAGGTTCGCAGGGTACACTGAAGCTTTCTTT.

Note on this clone: This CDR3 is also generated by other DNA sequences in the sample. The V and J genes are TRBV18 and TRBJ2-7, with D possibly TRBD2 on 5 matching bases. This CDR3 spans 13 amino acids. V was pared by 2 bases and J by 4 bases, with 9 bases between. Germline-derived CDR1 and CDR2 are KGHSH and LQKENI. The CDR3 DNA sequence: TGTGCCAGCTCACCAGGGCCGGGGTACGAGCAGTACTTC. Its translation is CASSPGPGYEQYF.

CDR3 sequence (DNA): TGTGCCAGCAGAGGGACAGGGTCTCGCGGGACACCCCTCCACTTT. Its protein product is CASRGTGSRGTPLHF. The chain carries TRBV11-2 and TRBJ1-6; TRBD1 aligns across 9 bases. V lost 6 bases and J lost 11; bases outside the gene matches: 11. The CDR3 spans 15 residues. CDR1 is SGHAT and CDR2 is FQNNGV in the germline V gene. The full variable domain, in which reference TRBV11-2 and TRBJ1-6 provide the parts outside the CDR3, is EAGVAQSPRYKIIEKRQSVAFWCNPISGHATLYWYQQILGQGPKLLIQFQNNGVVDDSQLPKDRFSAERLKGVDSTLKIQPAKLEDSAVYLCASRGTGSRGTPLHFGNGTRLTVT.

This chain uses TRBV4-1 with TRBJ1-4; 8 nucleotides line up with TRBD1. From germline, CDR1 is MGHRA and CDR2 YSYEKL. The junction had 7 bases not matched to a gene; V was cut back by 6 bases and J by 7 bases. CDR3 length equals 14 residues. The CDR3 sequence: CASRQRQGREKLFF. Written as DNA, the CDR3 is TGCGCCAGCAGACAACGACAGGGGCGTGAAAAACTGTTTTTT.

This sequence joins TRBV19 and TRBJ1-6; tentatively, D is TRBD1 (5 bases). Germline V gene data show CDR1 as LNHDA and CDR2 as SQIVND (reference sequence). V was cut by 4 bases and J by 5 bases, with 12 bases left in between. The CDR3 extends over 15 amino acids. The CDR3 spells CASSSLGGNNSPLHF. The CDR3 region has the DNA TGTGCCAGTAGTAGCCTCGGGGGGAATAATTCACCCCTCCACTTT.

V usage is TRBV4-3 and J usage is TRBJ2-7; 7 bases line up with TRBD1. V trimming: 0 bases; J trimming: 2 bases; junction bases outside the gene matches: 7. The CDR3 length is 16 residues. Per germline, CDR1 LGHNA and CDR2 YSLEER. CDR3 region: CASSQERQGTTYEQYF. DNA for the CDR3: TGCGCCAGCAGCCAAGAAAGACAGGGAACAACCTACGAGCAGTACTTC.

This clone was observed a single time. V gene TRBV4-1 combines with J gene TRBJ1-2; TRBD1 agrees at 7 bases. The CDR3 consists of 15 residues. CDR1 MGHRA and CDR2 YSYEKL come from the germline V gene. The junction had 6 bases not matched to a gene; V was cut back by 4 bases and J by 1 base. CDR3 residues: CASSPDRDLNYGYTF. The CDR3 DNA is TGCGCCAGCAGCCCCGACAGGGACCTTAACTATGGCTACACCTTC.